This T cell receptor (beta chain) was captured by sequencing in a study of chemoradiotherapy in HPV16-positive cancers (dated by TCRdb to between 2021 and 2024). Regarding the study in general: Functional T-cell assays on cells from two HPV16-positive patients defined candidate HPV-specific T-cell clones and common TCR motifs. The study set out to ask whether T-cell immunity against the HPV oncoproteins E6 and E7 changes over the course of chemoradiotherapy and whether that immunity affects survival. TCR repertoires from 86 patients with HPV-related cancers were then used to track the candidate HPV-specific TCRs and motifs. Overall study outcomes, separate from this receptor: Expansion of candidate HPV-specific clones and E7-related TCR motifs was observed in the tumor microenvironment during treatment, whereas no such expansion was observed for non-HPV-specific T cells. Only a couple of HPV16-positive patients were used to derive the functional definition of HPV-specific T cells, and the survival association was reported for HPV16-positive patients. Among HPV16-positive patients, expansion of HPV-responsive T cells during chemoradiotherapy was associated with better recurrence-free survival.

Comments on this clone: The target of this receptor is not known. Base-call qualities are not available, and no considerably larger clone is one nucleotide away.

The receptor library was made with the immunoSEQ multiplex PCR assay. Held by TCRdb, this immuneACCESS table contains in-frame sequences only and omits some clones. Under half of the omission traces to an unresolved V gene where checked; the cause of the rest is unknown. Present in this sample are about 39,000 clones, more than 75% of which were seen just once. The ten biggest clones cover roughly 5% of the sample. Repertoires were sampled repeatedly over the course of chemoradiotherapy so that clonal expansion in the tumor microenvironment could be followed. The germline V gene (reference sequence) supplies CDR1 LNHDA and CDR2 SQIVND. The CDR3 covers 14 residues, taking in both the cysteine and the phenylalanine. Only the CDR3 part of the read is kept: 42 bases, read in frame from the first base. For this chain, trimming is 5 bases at the V end and 4 bases at the J end, and the number of junction bases without a gene match is 7.

This material consisted of blood, taken from a patient who underwent chemoradiotherapy. The rearrangement joined TRBV19 to TRBJ2-7; TRBD1 fits 8 bases in the junction. This receptor was obtained from a human donor with HPV-associated anogenital cancer. The CDR3 reads CASSVGQAPYEQYF. The sequenced DNA is TGTGCCAGTAGTGTGGGACAGGCTCCATACGAGCAGTACTTC. Here the CDR3 is joined to the reference TRBV19 and TRBJ2-7 genes, and the full variable domain is: DGGITQSPKYLFRKEGQNVTLSCEQNLNHDAMYWYRQDPGQGLRLIYYSQIVNDFQKGDIAEGYSVSREKKESFPLTVTSAQKNPTAFYLCASSVGQAPYEQYFGPGTRLTVT.